The rows below give T cell receptor beta chains drawn from one sample of a study of T cells after yellow fever vaccination. TCRdb called the 5' RACE reads again in MiXCR, with one record for every CDR3 protein. The data show hundreds of thousands of distinct CDR3 sequences, around 3.6% seen once. The sample here was PBMCs, taken on the day of the yellow fever booster vaccination. These receptors were collected from a man aged 18 to 35 who received the YFV17D yellow fever vaccine. Both conserved end residues are part of each CDR3. D genes are given only for firm matches. Clone size, where shown, is once, few, many, or a class for clones that have expanded.

V gene: TRBV24-1; clone size: few; D gene: -; J gene: TRBJ2-6; CDR3 DNA: TGTGCCACCAGCTCGAGCTCTGGGGCCAACGTCCTGACTTTC; CDR3 protein: CATSSSSGANVLTF
V gene: TRBV6-2/TRBV6-3; clone size: many; D gene: TRBD1; J gene: TRBJ1-5; CDR3 DNA: TGTGCCAGCAGGACGACAGGGCGCAGACAGCCCCAGCATTTT; CDR3 protein: CASRTTGRRQPQHF
V gene: TRBV28; clone size: many; D gene: -; J gene: TRBJ1-5; CDR3 DNA: TGTGCCAGCAGAGGGTTGGATCAGCCCCAGCATTTT; CDR3 protein: CASRGLDQPQHF
V gene: TRBV7-8; clone size: many; D gene: -; J gene: TRBJ1-2; CDR3 DNA: TGTGCCAGCAGCTTTCAACACAGAGCTAACTATGGCTACACCTTC; CDR3 protein: CASSFQHRANYGYTF
V gene: TRBV7-9; clone size: few; D gene: -; J gene: TRBJ2-1; CDR3 DNA: TGTGCCAGCAGCTTAGGGCCGAGGGAGCAGTTCTTC; CDR3 protein: CASSLGPREQFF
V gene: TRBV20-1; clone size: few; D gene: -; J gene: TRBJ1-2; CDR3 DNA: TGCAGTGAAGTCAGGAGGGACGGAGGTGACTATGGCTACACCTTC; CDR3 protein: CSEVRRDGGDYGYTF
V gene: TRBV11-2; clone size: many; D gene: -; J gene: TRBJ2-5; CDR3 DNA: TGTGCCAGCAGCTTATCGCCGACCCAAGAGACCCAGTACTTC; CDR3 protein: CASSLSPTQETQYF
V gene: TRBV12-3/TRBV12-4; clone size: many; D gene: -; J gene: TRBJ2-3; CDR3 DNA: TGTGCCAGCAGTTTCTCGTTAGCGGTGCTTTTCACAGATACGCAGTATTTT; CDR3 protein: CASSFSLAVLFTDTQYF
V gene: TRBV20-1; clone size: many; D gene: TRBD2; J gene: TRBJ2-5; CDR3 DNA: TGCAGTGCTAATCGGGGGGACCCCGCGGAGACCCAGTACTTC; CDR3 protein: CSANRGDPAETQYF
V gene: TRBV4-2; clone size: few; D gene: -; J gene: TRBJ1-5; CDR3 DNA: TGTGCCAGCAGCCCCGAGAGCTTTAGCAATCAGCCCCAGCATTTT; CDR3 protein: CASSPESFSNQPQHF
V gene: TRBV29-1; clone size: few; D gene: TRBD1; J gene: TRBJ1-2; CDR3 DNA: TGCAGCGCTACCATTCAGGGGGCCGGCTATGGCTACACCTTC; CDR3 protein: CSATIQGAGYGYTF
V gene: TRBV7-2; clone size: many; D gene: TRBD1; J gene: TRBJ2-6; CDR3 DNA: TGTGCCAGCAGCTTAGCAGGGGGCGCTGGGGCCAACGTCCTGACTTTC; CDR3 protein: CASSLAGGAGANVLTF
V gene: TRBV6-5; clone size: -; D gene: TRBD1; J gene: TRBJ2-2; CDR3 DNA: TGTGCCAGCAGTTACGGGACAGGGGGCACCGGGGAGCTGTTTTTT; CDR3 protein: CASSYGTGGTGELFF
V gene: TRBV12-3/TRBV12-4; clone size: few; D gene: -; J gene: TRBJ1-1; CDR3 DNA: TGTGCCAGCAGTACGCCGGGCGCCGGGGGCACTGAAGCTTTCTTT; CDR3 protein: CASSTPGAGGTEAFF
V gene: TRBV14; clone size: -; D gene: TRBD1; J gene: TRBJ1-1; CDR3 DNA: TGTGCCAGCAGCCAAGATGACAGGGAGTCCACTGAAGCTTTCTTT; CDR3 protein: CASSQDDRESTEAFF
V gene: TRBV5-1; clone size: many; D gene: -; J gene: TRBJ1-2; CDR3 DNA: TGCGCCAGCAGCTCGACAAACCCCGACACGGGAGGTGGCTACACCTTC; CDR3 protein: CASSSTNPDTGGGYTF